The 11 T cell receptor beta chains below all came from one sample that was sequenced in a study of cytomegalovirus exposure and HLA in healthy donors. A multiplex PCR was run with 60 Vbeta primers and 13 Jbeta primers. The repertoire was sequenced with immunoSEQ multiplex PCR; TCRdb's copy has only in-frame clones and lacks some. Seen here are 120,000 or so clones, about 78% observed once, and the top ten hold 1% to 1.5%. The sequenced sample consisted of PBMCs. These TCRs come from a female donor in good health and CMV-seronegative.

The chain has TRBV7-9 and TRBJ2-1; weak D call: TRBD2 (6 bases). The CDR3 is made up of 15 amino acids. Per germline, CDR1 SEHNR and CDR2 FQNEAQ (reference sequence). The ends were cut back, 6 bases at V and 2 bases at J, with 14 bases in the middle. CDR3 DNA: TGTGCCAGCAGTTCAATGATAGCGGCCTACAATGAGCAGTTCTTC. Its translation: CASSSMIAAYNEQFF.

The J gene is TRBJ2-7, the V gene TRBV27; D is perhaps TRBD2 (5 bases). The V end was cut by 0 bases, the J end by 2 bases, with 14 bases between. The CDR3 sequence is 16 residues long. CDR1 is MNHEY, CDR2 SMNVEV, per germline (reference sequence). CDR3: CASSLSKWTEAYEQYF. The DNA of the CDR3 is TGTGCCAGCAGTTTATCTAAATGGACTGAAGCCTACGAGCAGTACTTC.

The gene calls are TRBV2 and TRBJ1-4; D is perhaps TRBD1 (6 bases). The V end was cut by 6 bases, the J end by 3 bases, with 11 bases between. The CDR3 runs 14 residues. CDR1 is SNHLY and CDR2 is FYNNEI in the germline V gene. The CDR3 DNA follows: TGTGCCAGCAGACAGGGTTCGGCTAATGAAAAACTGTTTTTT. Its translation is CASRQGSANEKLFF.

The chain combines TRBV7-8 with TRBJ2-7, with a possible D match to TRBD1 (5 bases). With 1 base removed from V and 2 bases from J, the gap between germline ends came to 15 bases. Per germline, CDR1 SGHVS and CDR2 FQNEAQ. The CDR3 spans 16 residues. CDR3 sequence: CASSLGALGPTYEQYF. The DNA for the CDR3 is TGTGCCAGCAGCTTAGGTGCGTTGGGGCCTACCTACGAGCAGTACTTC.

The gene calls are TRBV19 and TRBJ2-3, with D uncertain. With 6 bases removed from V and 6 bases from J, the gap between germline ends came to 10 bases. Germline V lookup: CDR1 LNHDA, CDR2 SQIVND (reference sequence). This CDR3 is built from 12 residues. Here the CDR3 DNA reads TGTGCCAGTAGCCTCGGTCCGGATACGCAGTATTTT. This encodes CASSLGPDTQYF.

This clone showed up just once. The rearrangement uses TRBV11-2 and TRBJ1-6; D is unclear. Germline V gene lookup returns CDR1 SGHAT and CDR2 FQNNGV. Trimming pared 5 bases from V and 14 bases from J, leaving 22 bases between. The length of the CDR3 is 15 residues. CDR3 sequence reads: CASSASQVLDKSLHF. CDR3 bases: TGTGCCAGCAGCGCAAGTCAGGTTCTTGATAAATCCCTCCACTTT.

In DNA form, the CDR3 reads TGCGCCAGCAGCTTGGCATCAGGGGCTGCCTACGAGCAGTACTTC. This codes for CASSLASGAAYEQYF. V usage is TRBV5-1 and J usage is TRBJ2-7; TRBD1 might be the D (6 bases). V was pared by 0 bases and J by 2 bases, with 12 bases between. Looked up from germline, CDR1 is SGHRS and CDR2 is YFSETQ. The CDR3 contains 15 residues.

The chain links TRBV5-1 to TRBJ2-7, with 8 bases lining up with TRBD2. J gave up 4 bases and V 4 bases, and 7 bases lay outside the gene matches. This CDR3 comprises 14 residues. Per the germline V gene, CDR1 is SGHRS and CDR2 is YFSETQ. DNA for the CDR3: TGCGCCAGCAGCCCGGGGGGGGGCCGGTACGAGCAGTACTTC. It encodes CASSPGGGRYEQYF.

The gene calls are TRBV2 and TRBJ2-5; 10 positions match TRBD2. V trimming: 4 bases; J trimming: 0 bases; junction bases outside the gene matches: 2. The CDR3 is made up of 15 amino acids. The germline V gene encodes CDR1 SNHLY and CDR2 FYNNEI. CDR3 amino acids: CASSGTSGYQETQYF. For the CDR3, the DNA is TGTGCCAGCAGTGGGACTAGCGGTTACCAAGAGACCCAGTACTTC.

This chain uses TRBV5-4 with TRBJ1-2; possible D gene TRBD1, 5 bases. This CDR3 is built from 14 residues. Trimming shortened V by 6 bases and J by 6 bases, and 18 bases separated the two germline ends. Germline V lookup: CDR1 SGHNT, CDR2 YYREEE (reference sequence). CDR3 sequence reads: CASNLAGGGNGYTF. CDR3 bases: TGTGCCAGCAATCTGGCGGGGGGTGGGAATGGCTACACCTTC.

CDR3 amino acids: CASSGGLRGDSGNTIYF. For the CDR3, the DNA is TGTGCCAGCAGCGGAGGCCTCCGCGGGGACTCTGGAAACACCATATATTTT. J is TRBJ1-3 and V is TRBV9, with D unclear. Germline V gene data show CDR1 as SGDLS and CDR2 as YYNGEE. This CDR3 has 17 residues. Deletions cut 3 bases from V and 0 bases from J, with 16 bases between.